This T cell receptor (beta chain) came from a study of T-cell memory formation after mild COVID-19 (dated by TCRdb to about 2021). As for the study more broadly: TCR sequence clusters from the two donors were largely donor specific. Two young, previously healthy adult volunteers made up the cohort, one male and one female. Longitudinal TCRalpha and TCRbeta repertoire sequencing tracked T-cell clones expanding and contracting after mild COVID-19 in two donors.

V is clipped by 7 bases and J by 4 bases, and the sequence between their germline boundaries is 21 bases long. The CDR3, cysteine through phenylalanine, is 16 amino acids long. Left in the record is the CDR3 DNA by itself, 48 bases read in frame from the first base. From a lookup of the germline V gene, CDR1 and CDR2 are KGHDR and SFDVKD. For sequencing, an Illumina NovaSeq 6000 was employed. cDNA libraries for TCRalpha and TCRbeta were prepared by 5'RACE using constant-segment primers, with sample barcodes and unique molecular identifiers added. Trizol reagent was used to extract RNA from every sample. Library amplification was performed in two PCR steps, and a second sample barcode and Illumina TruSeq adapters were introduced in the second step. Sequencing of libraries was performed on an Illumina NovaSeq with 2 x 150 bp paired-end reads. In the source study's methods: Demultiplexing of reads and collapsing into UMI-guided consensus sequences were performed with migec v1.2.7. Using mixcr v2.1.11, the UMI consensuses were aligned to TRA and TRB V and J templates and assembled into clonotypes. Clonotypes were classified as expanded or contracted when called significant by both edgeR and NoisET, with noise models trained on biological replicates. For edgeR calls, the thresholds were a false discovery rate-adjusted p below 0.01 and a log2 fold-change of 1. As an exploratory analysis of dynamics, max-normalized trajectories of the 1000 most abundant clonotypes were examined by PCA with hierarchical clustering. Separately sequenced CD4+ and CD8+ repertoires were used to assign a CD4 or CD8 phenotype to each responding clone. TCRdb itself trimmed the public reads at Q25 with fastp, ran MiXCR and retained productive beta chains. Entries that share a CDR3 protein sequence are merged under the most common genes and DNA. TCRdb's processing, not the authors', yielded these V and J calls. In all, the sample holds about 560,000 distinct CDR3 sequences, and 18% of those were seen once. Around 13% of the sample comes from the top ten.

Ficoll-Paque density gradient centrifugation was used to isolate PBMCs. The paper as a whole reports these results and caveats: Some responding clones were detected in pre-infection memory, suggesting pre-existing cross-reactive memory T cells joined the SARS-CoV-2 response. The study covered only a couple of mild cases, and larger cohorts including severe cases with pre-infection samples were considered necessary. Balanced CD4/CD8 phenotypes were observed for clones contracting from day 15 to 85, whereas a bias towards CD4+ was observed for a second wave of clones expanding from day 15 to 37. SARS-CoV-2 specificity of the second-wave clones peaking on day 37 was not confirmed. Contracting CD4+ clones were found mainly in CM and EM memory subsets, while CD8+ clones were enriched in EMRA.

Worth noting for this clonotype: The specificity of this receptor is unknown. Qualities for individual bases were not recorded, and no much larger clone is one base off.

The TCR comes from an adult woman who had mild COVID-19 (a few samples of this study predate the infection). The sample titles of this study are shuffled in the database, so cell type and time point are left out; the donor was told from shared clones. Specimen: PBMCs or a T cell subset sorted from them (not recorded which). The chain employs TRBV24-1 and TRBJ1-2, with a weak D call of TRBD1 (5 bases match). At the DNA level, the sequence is TGTGCCACCAGGCCTCCGGGGCTCCCCCGCCTCTATGGCTACACCTTC. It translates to CATRPPGLPRLYGYTF.